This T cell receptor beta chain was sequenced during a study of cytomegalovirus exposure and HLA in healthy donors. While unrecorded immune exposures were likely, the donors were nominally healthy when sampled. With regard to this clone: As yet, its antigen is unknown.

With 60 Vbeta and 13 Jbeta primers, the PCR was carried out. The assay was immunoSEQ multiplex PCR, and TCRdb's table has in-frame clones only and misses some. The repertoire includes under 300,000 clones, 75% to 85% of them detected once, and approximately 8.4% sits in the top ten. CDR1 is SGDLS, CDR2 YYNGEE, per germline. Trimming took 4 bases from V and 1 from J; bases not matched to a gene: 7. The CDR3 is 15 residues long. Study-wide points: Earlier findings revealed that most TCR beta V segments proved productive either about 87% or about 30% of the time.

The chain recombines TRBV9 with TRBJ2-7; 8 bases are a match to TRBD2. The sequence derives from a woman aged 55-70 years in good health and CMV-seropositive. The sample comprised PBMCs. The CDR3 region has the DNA TGTGCCAGCAGCCGGGTAGCGGGAATTTCCTACGAGCAGTACTTC. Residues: CASSRVAGISYEQYF.